The T cell receptor (beta chain) described here comes from a study of monozygotic twins with inflammatory bowel disease. Each donor supplied less than 3 ml of blood. Germline V gene lookup returns CDR1 DFQATT and CDR2 SNEGSKA (reference sequence). The CDR3 is 17 amino acids. For this clonotype: Its antigen remains unidentified.

cDNA was made in eight separate reactions per sample. No DNA is given; TCRdb re-called the 5' RACE reads and lists each CDR3 protein once. The sample's table shows over 200,000 distinct CDR3 sequences. The study, taken as a whole, reports: Data gave no support to a single strong signal or clonotype associated with IBD. Extra variability in the repertoires of patients may have come from differing immunosuppressive treatments.

V is TRBV20-1 and J is TRBJ2-3; the TCRdb D gene call, TRBD2, has no DNA to confirm it. This clonotype was sampled from a human donor with ulcerative colitis or Crohn's disease, or a healthy co-twin of an affected twin (not recorded which). Sequenced: blood. CDR3 in amino acids: CSANPGTSGGSTDTQYF.